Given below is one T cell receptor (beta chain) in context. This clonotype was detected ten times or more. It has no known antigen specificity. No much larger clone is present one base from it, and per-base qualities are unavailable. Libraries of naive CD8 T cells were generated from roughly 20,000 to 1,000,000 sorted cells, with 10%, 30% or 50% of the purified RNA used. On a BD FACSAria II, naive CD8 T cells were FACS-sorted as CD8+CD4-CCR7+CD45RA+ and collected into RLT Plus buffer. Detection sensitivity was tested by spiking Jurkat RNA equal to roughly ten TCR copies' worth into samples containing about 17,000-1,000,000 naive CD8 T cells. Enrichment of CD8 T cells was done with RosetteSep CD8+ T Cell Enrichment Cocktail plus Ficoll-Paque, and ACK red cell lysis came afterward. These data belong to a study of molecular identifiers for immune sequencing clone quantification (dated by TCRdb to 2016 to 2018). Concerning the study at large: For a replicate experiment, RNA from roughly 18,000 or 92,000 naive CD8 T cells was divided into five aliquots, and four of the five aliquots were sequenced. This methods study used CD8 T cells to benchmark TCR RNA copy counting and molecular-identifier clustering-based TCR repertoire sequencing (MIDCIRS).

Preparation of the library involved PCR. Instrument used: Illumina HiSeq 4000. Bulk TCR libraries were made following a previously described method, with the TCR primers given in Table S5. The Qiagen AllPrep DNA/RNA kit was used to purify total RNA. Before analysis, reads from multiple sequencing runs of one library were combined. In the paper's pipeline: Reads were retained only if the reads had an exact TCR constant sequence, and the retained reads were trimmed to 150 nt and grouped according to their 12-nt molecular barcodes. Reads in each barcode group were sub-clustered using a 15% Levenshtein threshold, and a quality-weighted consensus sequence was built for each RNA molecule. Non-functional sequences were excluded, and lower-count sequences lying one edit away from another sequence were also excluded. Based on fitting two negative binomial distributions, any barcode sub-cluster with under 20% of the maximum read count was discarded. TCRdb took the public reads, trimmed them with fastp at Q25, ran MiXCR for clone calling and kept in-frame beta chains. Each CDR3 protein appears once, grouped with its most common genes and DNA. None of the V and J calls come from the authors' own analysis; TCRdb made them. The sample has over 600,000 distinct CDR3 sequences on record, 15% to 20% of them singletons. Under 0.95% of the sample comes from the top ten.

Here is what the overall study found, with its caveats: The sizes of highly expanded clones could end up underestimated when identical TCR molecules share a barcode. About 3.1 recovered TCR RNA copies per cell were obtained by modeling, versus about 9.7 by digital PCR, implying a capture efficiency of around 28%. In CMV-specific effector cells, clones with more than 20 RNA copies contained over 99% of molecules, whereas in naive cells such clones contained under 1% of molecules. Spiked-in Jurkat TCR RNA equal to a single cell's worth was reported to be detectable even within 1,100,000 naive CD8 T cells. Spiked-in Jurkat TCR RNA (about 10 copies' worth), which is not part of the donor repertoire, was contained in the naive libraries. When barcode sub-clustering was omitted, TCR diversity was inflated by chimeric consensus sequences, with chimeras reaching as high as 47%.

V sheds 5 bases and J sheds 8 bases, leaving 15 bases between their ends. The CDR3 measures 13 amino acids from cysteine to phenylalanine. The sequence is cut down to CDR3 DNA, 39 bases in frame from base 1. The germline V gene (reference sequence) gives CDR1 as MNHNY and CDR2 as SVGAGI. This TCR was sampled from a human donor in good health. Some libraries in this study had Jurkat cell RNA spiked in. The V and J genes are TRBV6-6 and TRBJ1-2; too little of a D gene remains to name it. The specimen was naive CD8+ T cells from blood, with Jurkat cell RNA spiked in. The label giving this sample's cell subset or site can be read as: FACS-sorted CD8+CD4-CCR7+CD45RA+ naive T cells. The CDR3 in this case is CASSPYLWSGYTF. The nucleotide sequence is TGTGCCAGCAGTCCATACTTATGGTCAGGCTACACCTTC.